These 21 T cell receptor beta chains came from one sample sequenced in a study of identical twins. MiXCR, applied by TCRdb to the 5' RACE reads, yields one record per CDR3 protein. The sample consists of about 280,000 distinct CDR3 sequences, about 8% of them appearing once. This sample also belongs to another study, concerning yellow fever vaccine responses in identical twins.

Sequencing was done on a sample of memory (CD45RO+) T cells sorted from blood. The receptors stem from a woman between 18 and 29 years old in good health.

Many counts were recorded for this clonotype. This chain joins TRBV10-3 and TRBJ2-1; no clear D gene. The CDR3 runs to 13 residues. Trimming left V 3 bases short and J 4 bases short, with 7 bases between. Germline V gene sequence: CDR1 ENHRY, CDR2 SYGVKD. In nucleotides, the CDR3 is TGTGCCATCAGTGATTCTAATTACAATGAGCAGTTCTTC. Protein sequence: CAISDSNYNEQFF.

This sequence joins TRBV24-1 and TRBJ2-7; 7 nucleotides match TRBD2. Germline loops: CDR1 KGHDR, CDR2 SFDVKD. V shed 7 bases, J shed 2 bases, and the junction held 4 bases outside the gene matches. The CDR3 spans 13 residues. In nucleotides, the CDR3 is TGTGCCACCAGACTCGGGAGGCCCTACGAGCAGTACTTC. Translating it yields CATRLGRPYEQYF.

This clonotype showed up many times. The chain carries TRBV12-3 or TRBV12-4 and TRBJ1-4, with TRBD1 as a possible D gene (5 bases). The CDR3 runs 15 residues. V was clipped by 1 base and J by 8 bases, with 14 bases between them. CDR3 loop: CASSLGGPRGEKLFF. The CDR3 nucleotides read TGTGCCAGCAGTTTAGGGGGACCGCGAGGAGAAAAACTGTTTTTT.

This clonotype was picked up many times. The chain joins TRBV4-2 to TRBJ2-1; 9 bases agree with TRBD2. Germline CDR1 reads LGHNA; CDR2 reads YNFKEQ. V shed 0 bases, J shed 7 bases, and the junction held 13 bases outside the gene matches. The CDR3 consists of 18 residues. CDR3 nucleotides: TGTGCCAGCAGCCAAGATTCTCCGGCGGGGGGGCCGCGAAATGAGCAGTTCTTC. This codes for CASSQDSPAGGPRNEQFF.

This clonotype was counted a few times. The chain links TRBV18 to TRBJ2-3; D gene unclear. Trimming shortened V by 0 bases and J by 8 bases, and 9 bases separated the two germline ends. This CDR3 is 13 amino acids long. Germline V lookup: CDR1 KGHSH, CDR2 LQKENI. The CDR3 protein is CASSPPFPVTQYF. The CDR3, as DNA: TGTGCCAGCTCACCACCGTTCCCGGTTACGCAGTATTTT.

This clonotype was detected once. This may be a read error, as it is one base from a much larger clone. V is TRBV28 and J is TRBJ2-1; D remains unclear. V lost 3 bases and J lost 8, with 8 bases in between. This CDR3 is 12 amino acids long. The V gene's germline CDR1 is MDHEN and CDR2 SYDVKM. CDR3 coding DNA: TGTGCCAGCAGTTTTTCTTGGCATGAGCAGTTCTTC. Encoded protein: CASSFSWHEQFF.

CDR3 residues: CASRGIAGARGEQYF. In DNA form, the CDR3 reads TGTGCCAGCAGGGGAATAGCGGGAGCCCGAGGGGAGCAGTACTTC. The chain links TRBV6-1 to TRBJ2-7; 9 bases are a match to TRBD2. After removal of 6 bases from V and 7 bases from J, the junction contained 13 bases not matched to a gene. CDR1 is MNHNS and CDR2 is SASEGT in the germline V gene. There are 15 residues in the CDR3.

This clonotype came up many times. CDR3 sequence: CASSNTQGRTEAFF. The CDR3 DNA reads TGTGCCAGCAGTAACACCCAGGGGAGGACTGAAGCTTTCTTT. V usage is TRBV6-5 and J usage is TRBJ1-1; D perhaps matches TRBD1 (6 bases). V was cut by 5 bases and J by 5 bases, with 15 bases left in between. The germline gives CDR1 MNHEY, CDR2 SVGAGI. The CDR3 length is 14 residues.

The rearrangement uses TRBV5-4 and TRBJ1-1; D possibly corresponds to TRBD1 (6 bases). The CDR3 is 14 residues long. The V end lost 5 bases, the J end lost 5 bases, and 16 bases lay between the germline ends. CDR1 is SGHNT, CDR2 YYREEE, per germline (reference sequence). CDR3 sequence (DNA): TGTGCCAGCAGTCGTACGGGGGCGCGGACTGAAGCTTTCTTT. Translation: CASSRTGARTEAFF.

The V and J genes are TRBV20-1 and TRBJ2-1; perhaps TRBD2 as D (5 bases). CDR1 is DFQATT, CDR2 SNEGSKA, per germline (reference sequence). The CDR3 extends over 13 amino acids. Trimming shortened V by 3 bases and J by 3 bases, and 9 bases separated the two germline ends. This CDR3 is CSASFGNYNEQFF. CDR3 in DNA: TGCAGTGCTAGTTTCGGGAACTACAATGAGCAGTTCTTC.

This clonotype has a count of ten or more. The chain employs TRBV5-6 and TRBJ2-1; 7 nucleotides align to TRBD2. The V gene's germline CDR1 is SGHDT and CDR2 YYEEEE. J gave up 7 bases and V 3 bases, and 16 bases lay outside the gene matches. The CDR3 totals 17 residues. The CDR3 loop is CASSYQAGVPLGNEQFF. The DNA for the CDR3 is TGTGCCAGCAGCTACCAGGCGGGAGTACCTTTGGGAAATGAGCAGTTCTTC.

As DNA, the CDR3 is TGCGCCAGCAGCCACTCAGGGGAGAACACCGGGGAGCTGTTTTTT. Encoded protein: CASSHSGENTGELFF. The chain is built from TRBV4-1 and TRBJ2-2, with D possibly TRBD1 on 6 matching bases. Germline CDR1 MGHRA, CDR2 YSYEKL. The CDR3 loop spans 15 amino acids. The V gene lost 3 bases and the J gene lost 1 base, with 9 bases spanning the gap.

This clonotype was counted at least ten times. The rearrangement joins TRBV12-3 or TRBV12-4 to TRBJ1-5; tentatively, D is TRBD1 (6 bases). This CDR3 has 17 amino acids. V lost 3 bases, J lost 2 bases, and 17 bases lay in between. CDR3 nucleotides: TGTGCCAGCAGTTTTTCGGGGGGCTCGGGAGGCAATCAGCCCCAGCATTTT. Translation: CASSFSGGSGGNQPQHF.

The V and J genes are TRBV6-1 and TRBJ2-7; D gene unclear. Deletions cut 6 bases from V and 2 bases from J, with 14 bases between. The CDR3 has 14 residues. Germline V CDR1 and CDR2: MNHNS, SASEGT. CDR3 nucleotide sequence: TGTGCCAGCAGCCCTCTAGACAAGACCTACGAGCAGTACTTC. Protein sequence: CASSPLDKTYEQYF.

This chain links TRBV7-6 with TRBJ1-4, with D unclear. V was trimmed by 5 bases and J by 0 bases, leaving 13 bases between them. This CDR3 comprises 16 residues. Germline values: CDR1 SGHVS, CDR2 FNYEAQ. CDR3 amino acids: CASSRDTGTTNEKLFF. DNA of the CDR3: TGTGCCAGCAGCCGAGATACGGGTACAACTAATGAAAAACTGTTTTTT.

In its sample, this clonotype was seen a few times. The V call is TRBV5-1, the J call TRBJ2-3, with 7 bases aligning to TRBD2. The V and J ends lost 9 bases and 5 bases, in that order; junction bases with no gene match: 3. The CDR3 length is 11 residues. Germline CDR1 and CDR2: SGHRS and YFSETQ. CDR3 loop: CATREGDTQYF. The CDR3 DNA sequence: TGCGCCACAAGGGAGGGAGATACGCAGTATTTT.

This clonotype showed up many times. V usage is TRBV10-3 and J usage is TRBJ2-1; D may be TRBD2 (6 bases). Per the germline V gene, CDR1 is ENHRY and CDR2 is SYGVKD. CDR3 length: 13 amino acids. V dropped 7 bases and J dropped 7 bases, with 14 bases sitting between them. The CDR3 spells CAITRDLGNEQFF. The CDR3, as DNA: TGTGCCATCACCCGGGACTTGGGGAATGAGCAGTTCTTC.

The sample holds a few counts of this clonotype. The V gene is TRBV25-1, the J gene TRBJ2-1; no reliable D call. Germline V lookup: CDR1 MGHDK, CDR2 SYGVNS. Deletions cut 9 bases from V and 5 bases from J, with 14 bases between. There are 13 residues in the CDR3. The DNA for the CDR3 is TGTGCCAGGGTCTTTCGGAGTGACAATGAGCAGTTCTTC. Protein: CARVFRSDNEQFF.

The chain links TRBV5-4 to TRBJ1-1; 9 nucleotides align to TRBD1. Trimming at V came to 8 bases and at J to 4 bases, leaving 12 bases not matched to a gene. The CDR3 sequence is 15 residues long. Germline-derived CDR1 and CDR2 are SGHNT and YYREEE (reference sequence). The CDR3 DNA follows: TGTGCCAGTTCACCGGGACAGGGAGGGGGCACTGAAGCTTTCTTT. Its protein is CASSPGQGGGTEAFF.

This clonotype was picked up many times. Here the CDR3 reads CASSRAGTSVIGTDTQYF. In DNA, the CDR3 is TGTGCCAGCAGTCGGGCCGGGACTAGCGTTATTGGTACAGATACGCAGTATTTT. The V call is TRBV27, the J call TRBJ2-3; 10 bases line up with TRBD2. Germline assignment: CDR1 MNHEY and CDR2 SMNVEV (reference sequence). CDR3 length: 18 residues. Losses at the gene ends were 5 bases for V and 3 bases for J; bases not matched to a gene: 14.

This clonotype was counted only a few times. The chain employs TRBV25-1 and TRBJ2-1, with D uncertain. Per the germline V gene, CDR1 is MGHDK and CDR2 is SYGVNS. Trimming cost V 3 bases and J 2 bases, with 11 bases left between them. The CDR3 is made up of 15 amino acids. CDR3 residues: CASSDSGYTYNEQFF. The DNA for the CDR3 is TGTGCCAGCAGTGATTCAGGATATACCTACAATGAGCAGTTCTTC.